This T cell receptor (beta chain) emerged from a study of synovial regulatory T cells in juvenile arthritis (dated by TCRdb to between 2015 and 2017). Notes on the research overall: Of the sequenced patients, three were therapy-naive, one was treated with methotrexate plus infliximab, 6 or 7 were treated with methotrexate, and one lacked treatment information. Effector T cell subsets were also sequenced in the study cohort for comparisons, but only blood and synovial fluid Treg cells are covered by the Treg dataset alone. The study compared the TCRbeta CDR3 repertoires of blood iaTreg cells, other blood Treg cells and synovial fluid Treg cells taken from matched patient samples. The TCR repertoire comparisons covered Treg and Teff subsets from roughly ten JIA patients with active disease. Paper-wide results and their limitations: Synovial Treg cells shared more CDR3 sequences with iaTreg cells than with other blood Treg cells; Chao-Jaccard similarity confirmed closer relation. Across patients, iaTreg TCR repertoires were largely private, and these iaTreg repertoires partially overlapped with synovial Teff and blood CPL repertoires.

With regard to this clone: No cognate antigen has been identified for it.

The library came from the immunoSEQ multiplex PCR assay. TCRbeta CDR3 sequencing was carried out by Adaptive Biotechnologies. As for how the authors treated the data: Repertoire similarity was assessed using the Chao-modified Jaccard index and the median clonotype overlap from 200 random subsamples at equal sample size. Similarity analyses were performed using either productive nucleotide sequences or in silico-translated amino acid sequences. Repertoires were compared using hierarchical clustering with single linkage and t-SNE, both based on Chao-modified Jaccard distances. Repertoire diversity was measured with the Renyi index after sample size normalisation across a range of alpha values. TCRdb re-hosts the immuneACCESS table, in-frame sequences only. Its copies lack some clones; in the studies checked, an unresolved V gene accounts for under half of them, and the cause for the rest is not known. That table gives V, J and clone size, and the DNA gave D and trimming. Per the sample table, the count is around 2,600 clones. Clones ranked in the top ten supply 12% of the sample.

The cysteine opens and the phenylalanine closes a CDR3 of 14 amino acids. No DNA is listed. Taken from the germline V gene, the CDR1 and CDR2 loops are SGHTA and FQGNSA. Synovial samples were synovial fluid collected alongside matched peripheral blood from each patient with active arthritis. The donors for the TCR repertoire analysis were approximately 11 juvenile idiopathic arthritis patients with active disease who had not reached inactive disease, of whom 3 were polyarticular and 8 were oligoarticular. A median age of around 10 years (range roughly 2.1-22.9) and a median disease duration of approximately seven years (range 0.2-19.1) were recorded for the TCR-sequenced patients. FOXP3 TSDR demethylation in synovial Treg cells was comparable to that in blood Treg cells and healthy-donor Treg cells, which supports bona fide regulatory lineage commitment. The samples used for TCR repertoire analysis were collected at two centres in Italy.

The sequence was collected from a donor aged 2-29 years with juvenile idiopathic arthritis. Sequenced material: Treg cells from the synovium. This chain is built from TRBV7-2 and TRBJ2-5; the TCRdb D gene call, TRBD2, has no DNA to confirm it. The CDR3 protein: CGGRREVLQETQYF.